This TCR beta chain derives from a study of memory CD4+ T cells and cytomegalovirus serostatus. About the research overall: Of the healthy Belgian adults, roughly ten were CMV seropositive and 24 seronegative.

Single viable CD3+CD4+CD8-CD45RO+ cells were sorted as the memory CD4+ T cells. CMV serostatus came from serum IgG against pp150, pp28, p38, p52. Comment on this clone: Its antigen is unidentified.

Some clones are missing from TCRdb's copy, which holds only in-frame ones; the method was immunoSEQ multiplex PCR. The sample carries roughly 45,000 clones, roughly 78% recorded once. Study results and caveats: Repertoires predicted CMV serostatus with median bootstrapped AUC of around 0.96. Each of some 67 CMV-associated TCRbeta sequences occurred in one to five individuals.

Input material: memory CD4+ T cells from blood. The sequence was obtained from an adult in good health and CMV-seronegative.

The CDR3 reads CASSDRGRGSFSPLHF. Written as DNA, the CDR3 is TGTGCCAGCAGTGACCGGGGTAGGGGAAGTTTTTCACCCCTCCACTTT. The chain links TRBV6-1 to TRBJ1-6; possibly TRBD1 for D (5 bases). The germline V gene encodes CDR1 MNHNS and CDR2 SASEGT. V was clipped by 3 bases and J by 9 bases, with 18 bases between them. The CDR3 has 16 amino acids.